This TCR beta chain was identified during a study of T cells after yellow fever vaccination (dated by TCRdb to between 2019 and 2020). Background on the whole study: Libraries from fractions with low cell numbers were prepared with the SMART-Seq v4 Ultra Low Input RNA kit. Bulk TCR alpha and beta repertoires were sequenced longitudinally to track T-cell clones before and after primary and booster YFV17D yellow fever vaccination. Two healthy male donors, one aged 18 to 29 and one aged 30 to 40 years, were included in the cohort. Bulk PBMC replicates and cell subsets were isolated from blood drawn at multiple timepoints before and after both primary and secondary immunization.

Here is what the overall study found, with its caveats: After the booster, most of the clones that had expanded following primary vaccination were detected again (96% of CD4 and 80% to 90% of CD8), which suggests that memory was broadly maintained. The secondary T-cell response was found to be weaker but faster than the primary response, with a peak reached on day 5 rather than on day 15. A small share of clonotypes occurred in both CD4 and CD8 compartments, likely arising from convergent recombination. Only a couple of donors were included in the study, so the extent to which the findings can be generalized is limited. Computational filtering was needed because FACS-sorted repertoires could contain abundant contaminating clonotypes from the bulk population.

The CDR1 and CDR2 encoded by the germline V gene are MDHEN and SYDVKM. At the junction V is shortened by 3 bases and J by 6 bases; bases outside the gene matches: 7. The CDR3 runs 14 amino acids, cysteine and valine included. The DNA shown is the 42-base CDR3, in frame from base 1. The listed sequencing device is Illumina NovaSeq 6000. TCR cDNA was synthesized by 5'RACE template switching, which introduced a universal primer site and unique molecular identifiers. Priming for cDNA synthesis came from both the TCR alpha and TCR beta constant segments. Libraries were amplified in two PCR steps, with sample barcodes and sequencing adapters added in the second step. Libraries were sequenced on Illumina HiSeq 2500 (2x100 bp) or NovaSeq (2x150 bp). In the paper's pipeline: Demultiplexing of reads and collapsing into UMI consensus sequences were performed with MIGEC, and V(D)J alignment was carried out with MiXCR. Vaccine-responding clonotypes were defined with edgeR using replicate PBMC samples, requiring FDR below 0.01 and a log2 fold change above 5 up to day 15. Each bulk clonotype was labeled CD4 or CD8 based on which sequenced repertoire, CD4 or CD8, contained the clonotype at higher abundance. TCRdb reprocessed the public reads (quality trimming at Q25 with fastp, clone calling with MiXCR) and kept in-frame beta chains. Under each unique CDR3 protein, matching rows form one entry showing the most common genes and DNA. The V and J calls and clone size come from TCRdb's table, not from the authors' own analysis. Across this sample there are some 300,000 distinct CDR3 sequences, with around 3.6% seen only once. The biggest ten clones account for about a quarter of the sample.

The treatment or condition tag for this specimen amounts to: live attenuated yellow fever vaccine strain. At each blood-draw timepoint, two biological replicates of bulk PBMCs were obtained. PBMCs were isolated from peripheral blood using a standard Ficoll-Paque protocol. RNA was extracted with TriZol from bulk PBMCs, CD4 and CD8 fractions, and dextramer-positive and dextramer-negative fractions. This clonotype was counted at least ten times. What this receptor recognizes is not known. Base quality data are lacking; no much larger clone is found one base away. Recombination linked TRBV28 to TRBJ2-7, and 8 junctional nucleotides match TRBD1. The material sequenced was PBMCs, taken on the day of the yellow fever booster vaccination. This TCR was recovered from a man younger than 30 who received the YFV17D yellow fever vaccine. The CDR3 region: CASSFEDRVSEQYV. The DNA sequence is as follows: TGTGCCAGCAGTTTTGAGGACAGGGTGAGCGAGCAGTACGTC.